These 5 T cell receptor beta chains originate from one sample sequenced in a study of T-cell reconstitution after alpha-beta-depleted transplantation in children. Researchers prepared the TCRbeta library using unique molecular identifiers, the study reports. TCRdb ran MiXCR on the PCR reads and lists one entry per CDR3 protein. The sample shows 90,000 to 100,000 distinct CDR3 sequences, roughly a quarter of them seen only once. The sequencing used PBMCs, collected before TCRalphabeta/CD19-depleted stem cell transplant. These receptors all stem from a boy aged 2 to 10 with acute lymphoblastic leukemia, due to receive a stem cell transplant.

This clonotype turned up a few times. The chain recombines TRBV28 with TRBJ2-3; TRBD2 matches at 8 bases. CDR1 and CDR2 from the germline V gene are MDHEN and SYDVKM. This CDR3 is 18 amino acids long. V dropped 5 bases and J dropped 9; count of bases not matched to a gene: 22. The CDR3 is CASSTQGWSGETSATQYF. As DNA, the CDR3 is TGTGCCAGCAGTACGCAGGGGTGGTCAGGAGAGACTAGCGCCACGCAGTATTTT.

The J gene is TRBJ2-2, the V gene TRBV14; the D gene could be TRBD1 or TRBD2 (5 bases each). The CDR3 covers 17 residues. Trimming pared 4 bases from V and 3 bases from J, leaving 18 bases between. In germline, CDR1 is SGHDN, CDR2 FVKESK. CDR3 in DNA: TGTGCCAGCAGCCGACCCGTGGGGGTTCAGGACACCGGGGAGCTGTTTTTT. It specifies CASSRPVGVQDTGELFF.

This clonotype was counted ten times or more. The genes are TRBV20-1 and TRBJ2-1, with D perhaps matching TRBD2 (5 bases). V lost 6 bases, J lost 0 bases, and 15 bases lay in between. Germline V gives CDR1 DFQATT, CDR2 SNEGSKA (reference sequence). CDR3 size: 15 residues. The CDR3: CSAVREPSSYNEQFF. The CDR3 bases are TGCAGTGCCGTTAGGGAGCCGAGCTCCTACAATGAGCAGTTCTTC.

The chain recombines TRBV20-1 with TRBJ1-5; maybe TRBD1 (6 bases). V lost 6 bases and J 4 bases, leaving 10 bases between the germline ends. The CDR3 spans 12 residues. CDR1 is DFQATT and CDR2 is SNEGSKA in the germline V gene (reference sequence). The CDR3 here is CSAARGNQPQHF. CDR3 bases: TGCAGTGCCGCAAGGGGGAATCAGCCCCAGCATTTT.

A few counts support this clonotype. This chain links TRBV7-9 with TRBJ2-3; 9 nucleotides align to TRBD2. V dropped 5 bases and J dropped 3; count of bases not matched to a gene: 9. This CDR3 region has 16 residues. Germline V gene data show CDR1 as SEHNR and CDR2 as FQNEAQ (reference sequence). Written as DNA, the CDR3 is TGTGCCAGCAGCAGGCCGACTAGCGGAAATACAGATACGCAGTATTTT. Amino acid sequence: CASSRPTSGNTDTQYF.